This passage covers 8 T cell receptor beta chains from one sample sequenced in a study of blood T cells in healthy people across ages. Through a sample-barcoded 5' primer and a J-beta primer mix, a second PCR was run for 7 to 11 cycles. TCRdb reprocessed the 5' RACE reads with MiXCR, giving one entry per CDR3 protein. The sample includes hundreds of thousands of distinct CDR3 sequences, about 47% of them seen just once. The sequencing sample was made of blood. The source is a man aged 80 or over in good health.

This chain connects TRBV20-1 to TRBJ2-1; 8 nucleotides align to TRBD2. Unmatched junction bases numbered 16, after V lost 5 bases and J lost 7 bases. The CDR3 covers 16 residues. From germline, CDR1 is DFQATT and CDR2 SNEGSKA (reference sequence). CDR3 amino acids: CSAFPPSGTSSNEQFF. The CDR3 DNA follows: TGCAGTGCTTTCCCACCTTCCGGGACTAGTTCTAATGAGCAGTTCTTC.

The gene calls are TRBV2 and TRBJ2-5; TRBD2 agrees at 7 bases. Looked up from germline, CDR1 is SNHLY and CDR2 is FYNNEI. V trimming: 8 bases; J trimming: 3 bases; junction bases outside the gene matches: 12. This CDR3 contains 15 residues. The CDR3 nucleotides are TGTGCCAGCGCCCTGCCGGCTAGCGGCGAAGAGACCCAGTACTTC. Its translation is CASALPASGEETQYF. The whole variable domain, filled in from reference TRBV2 and TRBJ2-5, reads EPEVTQTPSHQVTQMGQEVILRCVPISNHLYFYWYRQILGQKVEFLVSFYNNEISEKSEIFDDQFSVERPDGSNFTLKIRSTKLEDSAMYFCASALPASGEETQYFGPGTRLLVL.

In this sample, this clonotype turned up many times. The V call is TRBV5-1, the J call TRBJ2-1, with D hard to call. The length of the CDR3 is 16 residues. V lost 2 bases and J 0 bases, leaving 12 bases between the germline ends. CDR1 is SGHRS, CDR2 YFSETQ, per germline. CDR3 sequence: CASSLARPSSYNEQFF. The CDR3 nucleotides read TGCGCCAGCAGCTTAGCCAGACCTAGCTCCTACAATGAGCAGTTCTTC.

The chain combines TRBV18 with TRBJ2-5; unclear D gene. Near its end, the DNA agrees better with TRBJ2-7, so the J call may be wrong. Germline CDR1 KGHSH, CDR2 LQKENI. This CDR3 has 14 amino acids. CDR3: CASSPRWETYEQYF. The CDR3 DNA reads TGTGCCAGCTCACCACGGTGGGAAACCTACGAGCAGTACTTC.

The chain employs TRBV7-9 and TRBJ2-2; 8 positions match TRBD1. Germline lookup yields CDR1 SEHNR and CDR2 FQNEAQ (reference sequence). This CDR3 is 16 amino acids long. J lost 5 bases, V lost 2 bases, and 7 bases had no gene match. CDR3 in amino acids: CASSLLGQAITGELFF. Written as DNA, the CDR3 is TGTGCCAGCAGCTTACTGGGACAGGCGATTACCGGGGAGCTGTTTTTT.

V and J are TRBV12-3 or TRBV12-4 and TRBJ2-5; 11 bases are shared with TRBD1. The CDR3 length is 15 residues. J was trimmed by 5 bases and V by 0 bases; bases with no gene match: 2. The CDR3: CASSLADRGRETQYF. The DNA of the CDR3 is TGTGCCAGCAGTTTAGCGGACAGGGGGCGCGAGACCCAGTACTTC.

The CDR3: CASSLEASGTEAFF. The CDR3 bases are TGCGCCAGCAGCTTGGAGGCCTCGGGGACTGAAGCTTTCTTT. The rearrangement uses TRBV5-1 and TRBJ1-1; D is unclear. The ends were cut back, 0 bases at V and 5 bases at J, with 11 bases in the middle. Germline assignment: CDR1 SGHRS and CDR2 YFSETQ. The CDR3 sequence is 14 residues long.

The chain combines TRBV7-9 with TRBJ2-7; the D gene is possibly TRBD1 (5 bases). The CDR3 is 14 residues long. CDR1 and CDR2 from the germline V gene are SEHNR and FQNEAQ (reference sequence). Deletions cut 3 bases from V and 2 bases from J, with 11 bases between. CDR3 nucleotide sequence: TGTGCCAGCAGCTTCGGCAGGGCTCCCTACGAGCAGTACTTC. Its protein is CASSFGRAPYEQYF.